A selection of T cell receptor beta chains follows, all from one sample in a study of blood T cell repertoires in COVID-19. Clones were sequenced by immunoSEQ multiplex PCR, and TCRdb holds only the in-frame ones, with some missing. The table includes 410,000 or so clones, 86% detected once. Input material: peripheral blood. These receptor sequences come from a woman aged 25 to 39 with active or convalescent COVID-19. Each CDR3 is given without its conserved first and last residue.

CDR3: ASSGGTSGSGNEQF
J: TRBJ2-1
V: TRBV7-8

CDR3: ASSLIEANTEAF
J: TRBJ1-1
V: TRBV5-1

CDR3: ASSLVGPGQGYNSPLH
J: TRBJ1-6
V: TRBV27

CDR3: ASSEEVRGYGYT
J: TRBJ1-2
V: TRBV6-1

CDR3: ASSSLHAPGQANEKLF
J: TRBJ1-4
V: TRBV5-4

CDR3: ASIAGGASRETQY
J: TRBJ2-5
V: TRBV6-5

CDR3: SVRGSYEQY
J: TRBJ2-7
V: TRBV29-1

CDR3: ASSQTGTYGYT
J: TRBJ1-2
V: TRBV18

CDR3: ASNLDSGSGNTIY
J: TRBJ1-3
V: TRBV6-5

CDR3: ASRVADNTEAF
J: TRBJ1-1
V: TRBV12-3/TRBV12-4

CDR3: ASIGAGGLL
J: TRBJ2-7
V: TRBV19

CDR3: ASSLEGRGRREKLF
J: TRBJ1-4
V: TRBV5-6

CDR3: ASSQERQGRIPNYGYT
J: TRBJ1-2
V: TRBV4-1

CDR3: ASSRPQGHTEAF
J: TRBJ1-1
V: TRBV6-2/TRBV6-3

CDR3: ASSSLAGGTQETQY
J: TRBJ2-5
V: TRBV27

CDR3: SVEEGAYTEAF
J: TRBJ1-1
V: TRBV29-1

CDR3: ASSLRQGRDGYT
J: TRBJ1-2
V: TRBV5-1

CDR3: ASSSGTVLALNSPLH
J: TRBJ1-6
V: TRBV3-1/TRBV3-2

CDR3: ASSPRTGWRGNTIY
J: TRBJ1-3
V: TRBV14

CDR3: ASSPSGFNEKLF
J: TRBJ1-4
V: TRBV18

CDR3: ASSRLGTGLAGELF
J: TRBJ2-2
V: TRBV14

CDR3: ASRHRAGGNYGYT
J: TRBJ1-2
V: TRBV3-1/TRBV3-2

CDR3: ASSLVGQGKKGEKLF
J: TRBJ1-4
V: TRBV28

CDR3: ATSRPPTGLNEKLF
J: TRBJ1-4
V: TRBV15

CDR3: ASSDRDRENEKLF
J: TRBJ1-4
V: TRBV6-5

CDR3: ASSPGQSTDTQY
J: TRBJ2-3
V: TRBV5-1

CDR3: ASSERQRYGYT
J: TRBJ1-2
V: TRBV2

CDR3: ASSSNSFMNTEAF
J: TRBJ1-1
V: TRBV7-2

CDR3: ASRGGAYGYT
J: TRBJ1-2
V: TRBV6-4

CDR3: ASSLGQGGFYGYT
J: TRBJ1-2
V: TRBV3-1/TRBV3-2

CDR3: ASSHLSGNTIY
J: TRBJ1-3
V: TRBV3-1/TRBV3-2